The 12 T cell receptor beta chains in this list originate from one sample, sequenced in a study of T-cell reconstitution after alpha-beta-depleted transplantation in children. Unique molecular identifiers featured in how the TCRbeta library was prepared. In TCRdb, the PCR reads were re-called with MiXCR into one record per CDR3 protein. In the table there are just over 950,000 distinct CDR3 sequences, 25% to 35% of which are singletons. Here the sequenced sample was PBMCs, mostly from graft donor cells, taken 360 days after TCRalphabeta/CD19-depleted stem cell transplant. Receptors were obtained from a boy in the first two years of life who had a stem cell transplant for SCID, so the T cells may come from the graft donor.

This clonotype appeared a few times. The chain is built from TRBV10-1 and TRBJ2-7; unclear D gene. The V end lost 2 bases, the J end lost 2 bases, and 16 bases lay between the germline ends. CDR3 length equals 16 residues. Germline V CDR1 and CDR2: WNHNN, SYGVQD (reference sequence). In DNA form, the CDR3 reads TGCGCCAGCAGTGAGAGGAGAACCCTTCTAACCTACGAGCAGTACTTC. Amino acid sequence: CASSERRTLLTYEQYF.

A few counts support this clonotype. J is TRBJ2-1 and V is TRBV20-1; maybe TRBD2 (5 bases). Looked up from germline, CDR1 is DFQATT and CDR2 is SNEGSKA (reference sequence). The CDR3 runs to 14 residues. The V end was cut by 0 bases, the J end by 2 bases, with 8 bases between. Written as DNA, the CDR3 is TGCAGTGCTAGAGATCCACTAGCCTACAATGAGCAGTTCTTC. It translates to CSARDPLAYNEQFF.

In nucleotides, the CDR3 is TGCAGTGCTAGAGACTTCAGCTCCTATAATTCACCCCTCCACTTT. Its protein is CSARDFSSYNSPLHF. The V call is TRBV20-1, the J call TRBJ1-6; D is unclear. With 0 bases removed from V and 0 bases from J, the gap between germline ends came to 6 bases. The CDR3 is 15 residues long. Germline V CDR1 and CDR2: DFQATT, SNEGSKA (reference sequence).

The chain is built from TRBV11-2 and TRBJ2-1, with D perhaps TRBD1 or TRBD2 (6 bases each). There are 12 residues in the CDR3. The V end was cut by 3 bases, the J end by 12 bases, with 12 bases between. CDR1 is SGHAT and CDR2 is FQNNGV in the germline V gene. CDR3 bases: TGTGCCAGCAGCTTTACAGGGCGGGGGCAGTTCTTC. It encodes CASSFTGRGQFF.

J is TRBJ2-4 and V is TRBV20-1; 8 nucleotides match TRBD2. Germline CDR1 and CDR2: DFQATT and SNEGSKA (reference sequence). The CDR3 loop spans 16 amino acids. Trimming took 6 bases from V and 2 from J; bases not matched to a gene: 12. The chain's CDR3 is CSACAAGGASKNIQYF. The CDR3 region has the DNA TGCAGTGCCTGCGCCGCGGGGGGCGCATCCAAAAACATTCAGTACTTC.

V and J are TRBV7-2 and TRBJ2-2, with 12 bases fitting TRBD1. The CDR3 is 15 residues long. Germline V gives CDR1 SGHTA, CDR2 FQGNSA. Trimming removed 5 bases from V and 7 bases from J; junction bases left unmatched: 5. The CDR3 spells CASSRDRGHDGELFF. CDR3 DNA: TGTGCCAGCAGCAGGGACAGGGGGCATGACGGGGAGCTGTTTTTT.

This clonotype was counted only a few times. The V and J genes are TRBV7-2 and TRBJ1-6, with D possibly matching TRBD1 (6 bases). The CDR3 spans 16 residues. The germline V gene encodes CDR1 SGHTA and CDR2 FQGNSA. V was shortened by 2 bases and J by 7 bases, with 15 bases between the two germline ends. The CDR3 reads CASSLSGGAANSPLHF. The CDR3 DNA reads TGTGCCAGCAGCTTAAGCGGGGGGGCTGCGAATTCACCCCTCCACTTT.

The J gene is TRBJ2-1, the V gene TRBV4-3, with D uncertain. CDR3 length: 17 amino acids. Germline CDR1 and CDR2: LGHNA and YSLEER. Trimming removed 3 bases at V and 4 bases at J, with 19 bases between. CDR3 residues: CASSHDPRVTNYNEQFF. The CDR3 nucleotides are TGCGCCAGCAGCCACGACCCTAGGGTGACCAATTACAATGAGCAGTTCTTC.

CDR3 in amino acids: CASKLGGVWSTDTQYF. The CDR3 region has the DNA TGTGCCAGCAAACTGGGTGGGGTGTGGAGCACAGATACGCAGTATTTT. The rearrangement links TRBV12-3 or TRBV12-4 to TRBJ2-3; D is unresolved. The germline V and J ends were trimmed by 7 bases and 0 bases, with 17 bases remaining between them. This CDR3 is built from 16 residues.

This clonotype was seen a handful of times. This sequence joins TRBV28 and TRBJ2-3; D is unresolved. The CDR3 extends over 15 amino acids. CDR1 and CDR2 from the germline V gene are MDHEN and SYDVKM. V lost 2 bases and J lost 1, with 10 bases in between. The CDR3: CASSLRRLGTDTQYF. Here the CDR3 DNA reads TGTGCCAGCAGTTTAAGGCGGCTGGGCACAGATACGCAGTATTTT.

This clonotype was counted a few times. This rearrangement joins TRBV15 to TRBJ2-1; 8 bases fit TRBD2. The germline gives CDR1 LNHNV, CDR2 YYDKDF (reference sequence). Trimming at V came to 0 bases and at J to 3 bases, leaving 4 bases not matched to a gene. This CDR3 has 16 amino acids. The CDR3, as DNA: TGTGCCACCAGCAGAGATCGGGGACTAGTCTACAATGAGCAGTTCTTC. This sequence encodes CATSRDRGLVYNEQFF.

This clonotype was seen more than once but under ten times. This chain joins TRBV5-1 and TRBJ2-1; no clear D gene. This CDR3 has 13 amino acids. The V end lost 4 bases, the J end lost 10 bases, and 15 bases lay between the germline ends. Per the germline V gene, CDR1 is SGHRS and CDR2 is YFSETQ. The CDR3 loop is CASSQNEDLEQFF. CDR3 nucleotides: TGCGCCAGCAGCCAAAACGAAGATCTAGAGCAGTTCTTC.